These 12 T cell receptor beta chains were all obtained from the same sample, sequenced in a study of shared T cell receptors in the human thymus. Here immunoSEQ multiplex PCR was the method, and the copy in TCRdb shows in-frame clones only, minus some. The sample holds about 660,000 clones, about 87% seen once. These data also formed part of another study, on human thymus T cells.

The sequencing sample was made of thymocytes. Every receptor here comes from a boy in the first two years of life with a congenital heart defect.

In its sample, this clone was seen a few times. The chain couples TRBV11-2 to TRBJ2-7, with D perhaps matching TRBD1 (6 bases). Trimming removed 3 bases at V and 3 bases at J, with 9 bases between. The CDR3 sequence is 13 residues long. Per germline, CDR1 SGHAT and CDR2 FQNNGV. The CDR3 loop reads CASSFPGDYEQYF. In nucleotides, the CDR3 is TGTGCCAGCAGCTTCCCAGGGGACTACGAGCAGTACTTC.

The chain's CDR3 is CATSNLSVYSYNEQFF. The CDR3 DNA follows: TGTGCCACCAGCAACCTTAGCGTATACTCCTACAATGAGCAGTTCTTC. The chain couples TRBV15 to TRBJ2-1, with D perhaps TRBD2 (5 bases). Germline assignment: CDR1 LNHNV and CDR2 YYDKDF (reference sequence). This CDR3 is built from 16 residues. The V gene lost 4 bases and the J gene lost 0 bases, with 13 bases spanning the gap.

This chain uses TRBV28 with TRBJ2-4, with TRBD2 as a possible D gene (5 bases). With 8 bases removed from V and 1 base from J, the gap between germline ends came to 15 bases. Germline loops: CDR1 MDHEN, CDR2 SYDVKM. The CDR3 is 15 amino acids. CDR3 in amino acids: CASLGRGWAKNIQYF. DNA for the CDR3: TGTGCCAGCCTGGGTCGAGGGTGGGCCAAAAACATTCAGTACTTC.

The chain carries TRBV18 and TRBJ1-2; D not resolved. V gave up 2 bases and J gave up 1 base, with 8 bases separating them. Germline V gives CDR1 KGHSH, CDR2 LQKENI. The CDR3 has 14 amino acids. Here the CDR3 reads CASSPTEINYGYTF. In nucleotides, the CDR3 is TGTGCCAGCTCACCAACGGAGATTAACTATGGCTACACCTTC.

This rearrangement joins TRBV5-1 to TRBJ2-7; 9 nucleotides align to TRBD1. Losses at the gene ends were 4 bases for V and 7 bases for J; bases not matched to a gene: 9. The CDR3 length is 14 residues. From germline, CDR1 is SGHRS and CDR2 YFSETQ. The CDR3 loop is CASSLGTGRREQYF. CDR3 DNA: TGCGCCAGCAGCCTCGGGACAGGGCGGCGGGAGCAGTACTTC.

Note on this clone: One junction end does not reproduce the germline sequence, and a read error may be involved. This rearrangement joins TRBV7-3 to TRBJ2-2, with TRBD1 matching 9 bases. Per germline, CDR1 SGHTA and CDR2 FQGTGA. CDR3 length: 16 residues. As DNA, the CDR3 is TGTGCCAGCAGCGTAACCGGACAGGGGTTGGGCGGGGAGCTGTTTTTT. It yields the protein CASSVTGQGLGGELFF. Complete variable domain (other parts from reference TRBV7-3 and TRBJ2-2): GAGVSQTPSNKVTEKGKYVELRCDPISGHTALYWYRQSLGQGPEFLIYFQGTGAADDSGLPNDRFFAVRPEGSVSTLKIQRTERGDSAVYLCASSVTGQGLGGELFFGEGSRLTVL.

The gene calls are TRBV28 and TRBJ2-3; D is perhaps TRBD1 (5 bases). V dropped 3 bases and J dropped 0 bases, with 7 bases sitting between them. Germline CDR1 is MDHEN and CDR2 is SYDVKM. The CDR3 is made up of 14 amino acids. CDR3 nucleotides: TGTGCCAGCAGTTTGGGGCTAAGCACAGATACGCAGTATTTT. Its translation: CASSLGLSTDTQYF.

The chain employs TRBV29-1 and TRBJ1-1, with D perhaps matching TRBD1 (5 bases). Germline CDR1 and CDR2: SQVTM and ANQGSEA. V dropped 6 bases and J dropped 0 bases, with 20 bases sitting between them. The CDR3 contains 16 residues. The CDR3 DNA follows: TGCAGCGTGAAAGGCAGGGTAAGAGCCATGAACACTGAAGCTTTCTTT. Its translation: CSVKGRVRAMNTEAFF.

The sample holds one count of this clone. In the same sample, other DNA sequences code for this CDR3. V is TRBV28 and J is TRBJ1-2; TRBD1 is a possible D gene (6 bases). CDR1 is MDHEN, CDR2 SYDVKM, per germline. With 3 bases removed from V and 8 bases from J, the gap between germline ends came to 22 bases. This CDR3 contains 16 residues. CDR3 bases: TGTGCCAGCAGTTTGGTCCTGCCAGGGGATGTTCGGGGCTACACCTTC. It codes for CASSLVLPGDVRGYTF.

The J gene is TRBJ1-4, the V gene TRBV2; D call uncertain. CDR1 is SNHLY, CDR2 FYNNEI, per germline. V was cut by 4 bases and J by 3 bases, with 9 bases left in between. This CDR3 region has 14 residues. CDR3 protein: CASSAPGANEKLFF. CDR3 in DNA: TGTGCCAGCAGTGCCCCCGGGGCTAATGAAAAACTGTTTTTT. Looking up the rest from reference TRBV2 and TRBJ1-4 gives the full variable domain: EPEVTQTPSHQVTQMGQEVILRCVPISNHLYFYWYRQILGQKVEFLVSFYNNEISEKSEIFDDQFSVERPDGSNFTLKIRSTKLEDSAMYFCASSAPGANEKLFFGSGTQLSVL.

The rearrangement uses TRBV2 and TRBJ2-7, with TRBD2 identical over 16 bases. Germline V lookup: CDR1 SNHLY, CDR2 FYNNEI. V lost 3 bases, J lost 1 base, and 6 bases stayed unmatched. The CDR3 spans 18 residues. CDR3 DNA sequence: TGTGCCAGCAGTGACTGGGGACTAGCGGGGGGGAGGTCCTACGAGCAGTACTTC. As protein: CASSDWGLAGGRSYEQYF.

CDR3 bases: TGCAGTGTTAAGCAGGAAGATACGCAGTATTTT. This sequence encodes CSVKQEDTQYF. This chain joins TRBV20-1 and TRBJ2-3; the D is unclear. This CDR3 comprises 11 residues. The V gene's germline CDR1 is DFQATT and CDR2 SNEGSKA (reference sequence). V gave up 7 bases and J gave up 5 bases, with 10 bases separating them.